The 14 T cell receptor beta chains listed next were all sequenced from one sample in a study of T cell responses to AZD1222 COVID-19 vaccine. Measured with immunoSEQ multiplex PCR; TCRdb has only the in-frame clones, and not every one. This table has fewer than 200,000 clones, roughly 91% appearing once. The sample was peripheral blood, taken 28 days after the second AZD1222 dose. All receptors come from an adult who received the AZD1222 COVID-19 vaccine.

A single count supports this clone. The CDR3 nucleotides read TGTGCCAGCACCTTACTAGCGGGAGAGTATGGCACAGATACGCAGTATTTT. This encodes CASTLLAGEYGTDTQYF. The chain combines TRBV28 with TRBJ2-3; 11 bases align to TRBD2. J gave up 1 base and V 7 bases, and 10 bases lay outside the gene matches. There are 17 residues in the CDR3. Germline V gives CDR1 MDHEN, CDR2 SYDVKM.

The chain links TRBV2 to TRBJ2-5; D uncertain. The CDR3 contains 12 residues. Per germline, CDR1 SNHLY and CDR2 FYNNEI. V dropped 2 bases and J dropped 4 bases, with 5 bases sitting between them. The CDR3 nucleotides read TGTGCCAGCAGTGAACTTCGAGAGACCCAGTACTTC. Its translation: CASSELRETQYF. The full variable domain, completed using reference TRBV2 and TRBJ2-5, is EPEVTQTPSHQVTQMGQEVILRCVPISNHLYFYWYRQILGQKVEFLVSFYNNEISEKSEIFDDQFSVERPDGSNFTLKIRSTKLEDSAMYFCASSELRETQYFGPGTRLLVL.

This CDR3 is CAWGLTGQGVSNQPQHF. Written as DNA, the CDR3 is TGTGCCTGGGGCTTAACAGGACAGGGAGTTAGCAATCAGCCCCAGCATTTT. V is TRBV30 and J is TRBJ1-5, with 8 nucleotides matching TRBD1. Germline V gene data show CDR1 as GTSNPN and CDR2 as SVGIG (reference sequence). V was pared by 5 bases and J by 0 bases, with 12 bases of the junction left unmatched. The CDR3 consists of 17 residues.

The chain couples TRBV5-5 to TRBJ2-7, with D perhaps assigned TRBD1 or TRBD2 (5 bases each). Germline V gene sequence: CDR1 SGHKS, CDR2 YYEKEE (reference sequence). V dropped 3 bases and J dropped 6 bases, with 16 bases sitting between them. This CDR3 is 14 amino acids long. CDR3 in DNA: TGTGCCAGCAGCTGGACCGGGACGGTGGGCGAGCAGTACTTC. Translated: CASSWTGTVGEQYF.

The V gene is TRBV2, the J gene TRBJ2-1, with a possible D match to TRBD2 (5 bases). The germline V and J ends were trimmed by 3 bases and 3 bases, with 12 bases remaining between them. The CDR3 covers 15 residues. Germline V gene lookup returns CDR1 SNHLY and CDR2 FYNNEI. The chain's CDR3 is CASSDGGPFYNEQFF. The DNA of the CDR3 is TGTGCCAGCAGTGATGGCGGGCCTTTCTACAATGAGCAGTTCTTC.

This rearrangement joins TRBV5-4 to TRBJ1-2; D unclear. V was pared by 4 bases and J by 3 bases, with 4 bases between. The CDR3 length is 11 residues. CDR1 SGHNT and CDR2 YYREEE come from the germline V gene (reference sequence). The CDR3 coding sequence is TGTGCCAGCAGCCGGGACTATGGCTACACCTTC. Protein product: CASSRDYGYTF.

This clone was seen a single time. The V gene is TRBV10-3, the J gene TRBJ2-3; 11 nucleotides match TRBD2. This CDR3 contains 17 residues. Germline V gene lookup returns CDR1 ENHRY and CDR2 SYGVKD. With V trimmed by 11 bases and J by 0 bases, 13 bases remained unmatched. The CDR3 is CAATGTSGGSSTDTQYF. As DNA, the CDR3 is TGTGCCGCAACCGGGACTAGCGGAGGCTCTAGCACAGATACGCAGTATTTT.

The chain recombines TRBV6-1 with TRBJ2-7; 7 bases are shared with TRBD2. After removal of 4 bases from V and 2 bases from J, the junction contained 11 bases not matched to a gene. Germline V gene lookup returns CDR1 MNHNS and CDR2 SASEGT. This CDR3 contains 16 residues. This CDR3 reads CASSGLASKIAYEQYF. The CDR3 DNA sequence: TGTGCCAGCAGTGGACTAGCTTCTAAGATTGCCTACGAGCAGTACTTC.

V gene TRBV7-8 combines with J gene TRBJ2-7; 10 bases agree with TRBD1. CDR1 and CDR2 from the germline V gene are SGHVS and FQNEAQ. Losses at the gene ends were 1 base for V and 3 bases for J; bases not matched to a gene: 9. CDR3 length: 17 amino acids. The CDR3 reads CASSLGDRGAQFYEQYF. The CDR3 nucleotides read TGTGCCAGCAGCTTAGGGGACAGGGGTGCCCAATTCTACGAGCAGTACTTC.

The chain is built from TRBV5-6 and TRBJ2-7, with D possibly TRBD2 on 6 matching bases. This CDR3 is built from 13 residues. V lost 0 bases and J 6 bases, leaving 10 bases between the germline ends. CDR1 is SGHDT and CDR2 is YYEEEE in the germline V gene. The CDR3 bases are TGTGCCAGCAGCTTGGAGGTCGGGAGCGAGCAGTACTTC. Its protein is CASSLEVGSEQYF.

This chain connects TRBV19 to TRBJ2-1; D ambiguous. This CDR3 has 15 residues. V dropped 0 bases and J dropped 3 bases, with 9 bases sitting between them. The germline gives CDR1 LNHDA, CDR2 SQIVND (reference sequence). Here the CDR3 reads CASSIEGENYNEQFF. The CDR3 nucleotides read TGTGCCAGTAGTATAGAAGGAGAAAACTACAATGAGCAGTTCTTC.

The V call is TRBV7-2, the J call TRBJ2-4; no definite D call. The V end lost 4 bases, the J end lost 3 bases, and 13 bases lay between the germline ends. Germline lookup yields CDR1 SGHTA and CDR2 FQGNSA. CDR3 length equals 15 residues. CDR3 loop: CASSSATLGKNIQYF. The DNA for the CDR3 is TGTGCCAGCAGCTCTGCGACTTTGGGCAAAAACATTCAGTACTTC.

The V and J genes are TRBV12-3 or TRBV12-4 and TRBJ2-6, with D unresolved. Trimming stripped 2 bases from V and 9 bases from J, with 8 bases between. The CDR3 is 13 residues long. CDR3 amino acids: CASSLSGFNVLTF. The CDR3 bases are TGTGCCAGCAGTTTATCAGGATTCAACGTCCTGACTTTC.

This sequence joins TRBV5-4 and TRBJ2-3, with TRBD2 matching over 10 bases. V shed 2 bases, J shed 3 bases, and the junction held 9 bases outside the gene matches. CDR1 is SGHNT and CDR2 is YYREEE in the germline V gene (reference sequence). The CDR3 is made up of 17 amino acids. As DNA, the CDR3 is TGTGCCAGCAGCTTAAGGGCTAGCGGGAGAATGACAGATACGCAGTATTTT. It specifies CASSLRASGRMTDTQYF.